This is a list of T cell receptor beta chains from one sample in a study of cytomegalovirus exposure and HLA in healthy donors. Assay: immunoSEQ multiplex PCR; the TCRdb copy retains only in-frame clones and omits some. The data hold fewer than 200,000 clones, with just under 90% observed a single time. Sequencing was carried out using PBMCs. The receptor set was obtained from a young woman in good health and CMV-seropositive. Both conserved end residues are part of each CDR3. The D gene is left open where the match is weak.

TRBV4-1,TRBD2,CASSLSGRGDEQYF
TRBV27,NA,CASSLSTGEAFF
TRBV30,NA,CASRGAKSEQYF
TRBV18,NA,CASSPPLGQNTGELFF
TRBV18,NA,CASSPIRPGNSGNTIYF
TRBV9,NA,CASSVGYQGPSYEQYF
TRBV11-3,TRBD1,CASSSGTGGLDEQYF
TRBV7-2,NA,CASSLLVGGEAFF
TRBV6-6,NA,CASSPWERYYEQYF
TRBV4-1,NA,CASSQGRGGSRYGYTF
TRBV5-6,TRBD2,CASSQGTSGRFYNEQFF
TRBV11-3,NA,CASSLEPYGPDSYEQYF
TRBV7-6,NA,CASSLGTSFHNEQFF
TRBV5-1,NA,CASSLGVRGEGYTF
TRBV6-4,NA,CASSDRYVAASVDEQFF
TRBV6-5,NA,CASSYGRVPTTDTQYF
TRBV7-9,TRBD1,CASSLKQGATGELFF
TRBV2,TRBD2,CASRGGPGANVLTF
TRBV2,TRBD1,CASEGQGISGNTIYF
TRBV28,NA,CASSFPGVNEQYF
TRBV6-1,NA,CASSEYGQNQPQHF
TRBV27,TRBD1,CASSEGQSNTGELFF
TRBV15,NA,CATSTDFGFEAFF
TRBV7-2,TRBD1,CASSRDRGDTEAFF
TRBV11-3,NA,CASSLHGSHQFF
TRBV7-2,TRBD2,CASSPSGSNYEQYF
TRBV2,TRBD1,CASSERTGNTEAFF
TRBV27,TRBD1,CASSTLGQGHGNTEAFF
TRBV30,NA,CAWSRGMNTEAFF
TRBV7-2,TRBD2,CASSPGGGWAQETQYF
TRBV28,NA,CASSPGQNTEAFF
TRBV7-6,TRBD1,CASSPRWTGGYEQYF
TRBV2,TRBD2,CASGGPGLAGYNEQFF
TRBV10-3,TRBD1,CAISGGGSGTVPFF
TRBV14,NA,CASSQDTNEKLFF
TRBV7-7,TRBD1,CASSLGDRHQETQYF
TRBV19,TRBD1,CASRGQGASLSYEQYF